Sequencing of this TCR beta chain was carried out in a study of blood T cell repertoires in COVID-19. Study in general: Italy, Spain and the United States were the sources of the convalescent and acute COVID-19 samples. In each case, the material was cDNA or gDNA derived from T cells, B-cell-depleted T cells, or PBMCs.

Assay used: immunoSEQ multiplex PCR; TCRdb lists only in-frame clones, some missing. The table lists some 400,000 clones, more than 85% of them singletons. V lost 2 bases and J lost 4, with 12 bases in between. Germline values: CDR1 SGHTA, CDR2 FQGNSA. CDR3 length equals 15 residues. This TCR came from a human donor in a cohort sampled during active COVID-19. Specimen: peripheral blood. J is TRBJ2-1 and V is TRBV7-2; tentative D call: TRBD1 (5 bases). The CDR3 bases are TGTGCCAGCAGCTTATTTTCAGGGATTTACAATGAGCAGTTCTTC. Translated: CASSLFSGIYNEQFF.